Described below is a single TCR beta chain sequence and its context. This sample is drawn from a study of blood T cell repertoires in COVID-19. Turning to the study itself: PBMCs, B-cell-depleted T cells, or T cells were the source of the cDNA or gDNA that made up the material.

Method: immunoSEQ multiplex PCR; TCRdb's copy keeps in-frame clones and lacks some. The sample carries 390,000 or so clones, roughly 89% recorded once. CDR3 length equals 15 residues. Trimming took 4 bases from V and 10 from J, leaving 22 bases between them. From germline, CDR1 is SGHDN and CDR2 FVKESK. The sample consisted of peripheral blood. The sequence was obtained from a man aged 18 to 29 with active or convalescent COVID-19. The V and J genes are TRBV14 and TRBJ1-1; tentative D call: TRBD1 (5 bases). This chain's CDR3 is CASSPPGKGRSSAFF. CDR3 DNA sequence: TGTGCCAGCAGCCCCCCAGGAAAGGGGCGGTCATCAGCTTTCTTT.